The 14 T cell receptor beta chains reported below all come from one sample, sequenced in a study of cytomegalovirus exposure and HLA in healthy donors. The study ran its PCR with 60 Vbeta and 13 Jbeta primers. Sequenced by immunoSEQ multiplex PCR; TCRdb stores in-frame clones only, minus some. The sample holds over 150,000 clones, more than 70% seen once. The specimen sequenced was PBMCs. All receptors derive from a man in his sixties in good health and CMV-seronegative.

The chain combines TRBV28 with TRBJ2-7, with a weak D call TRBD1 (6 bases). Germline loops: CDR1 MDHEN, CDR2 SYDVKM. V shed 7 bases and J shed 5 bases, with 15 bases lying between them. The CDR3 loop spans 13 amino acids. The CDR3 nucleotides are TGTGCCAGCACTATGGGGGCGAAGGACGAGCAGTACTTC. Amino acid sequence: CASTMGAKDEQYF. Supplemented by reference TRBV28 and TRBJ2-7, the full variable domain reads DVKVTQSSRYLVKRTGEKVFLECVQDMDHENMFWYRQDPGLGLRLIYFSYDVKMKEKGDIPEGYSVSREKKERFSLILESASTNQTSMYLCASTMGAKDEQYFGPGTRLTVT.

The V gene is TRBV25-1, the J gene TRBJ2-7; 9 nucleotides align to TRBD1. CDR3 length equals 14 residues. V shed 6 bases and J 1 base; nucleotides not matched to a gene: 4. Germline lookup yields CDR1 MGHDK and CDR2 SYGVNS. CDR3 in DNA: TGTGCCAGCAGAAAGACAGGGGGTTCCTACGAGCAGTACTTC. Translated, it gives CASRKTGGSYEQYF.

CDR3 in DNA: TGTGCCAGCAGAGAAAGCCTCTCCTATAATTCACCCCTCCACTTT. Amino acids: CASRESLSYNSPLHF. The chain employs TRBV27 and TRBJ1-6, with D uncertain. The CDR3 covers 15 residues. Germline V gene sequence: CDR1 MNHEY, CDR2 SMNVEV (reference sequence). The V gene lost 6 bases and the J gene lost 0 bases, with 9 bases spanning the gap.

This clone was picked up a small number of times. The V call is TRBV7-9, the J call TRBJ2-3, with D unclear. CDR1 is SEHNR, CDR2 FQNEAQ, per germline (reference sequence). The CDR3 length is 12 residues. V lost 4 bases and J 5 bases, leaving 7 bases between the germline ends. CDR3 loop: CASSSSRDTQYF. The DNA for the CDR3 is TGTGCCAGCAGCTCTTCTAGAGATACGCAGTATTTT.

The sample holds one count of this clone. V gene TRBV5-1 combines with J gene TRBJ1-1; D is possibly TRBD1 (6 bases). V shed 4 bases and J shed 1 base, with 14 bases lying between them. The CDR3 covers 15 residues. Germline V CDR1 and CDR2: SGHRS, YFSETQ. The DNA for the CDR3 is TGCGCCAGCAGCGTGGGGGCAGGGTCGAACACTGAAGCTTTCTTT. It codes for CASSVGAGSNTEAFF. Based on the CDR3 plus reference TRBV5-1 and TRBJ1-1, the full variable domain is KAGVTQTPRYLIKTRGQQVTLSCSPISGHRSVSWYQQTPGQGLQFLFEYFSETQRNKGNFPGRFSGRQFSNSRSEMNVSTLELGDSALYLCASSVGAGSNTEAFFGQGTRLTVV.

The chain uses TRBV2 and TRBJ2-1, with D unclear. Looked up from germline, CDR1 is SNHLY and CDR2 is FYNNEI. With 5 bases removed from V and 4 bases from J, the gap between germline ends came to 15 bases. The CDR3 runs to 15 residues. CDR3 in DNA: TGTGCCAGCAGTTCTCCGGGTACTCCTTACAATGAGCAGTTCTTC. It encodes CASSSPGTPYNEQFF.

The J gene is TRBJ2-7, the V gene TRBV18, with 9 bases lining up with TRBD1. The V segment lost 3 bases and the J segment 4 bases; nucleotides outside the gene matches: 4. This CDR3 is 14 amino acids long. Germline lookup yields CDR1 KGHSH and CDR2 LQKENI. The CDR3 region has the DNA TGTGCCAGCTCACCTGGGACAGGGCTATACGAGCAGTACTTC. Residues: CASSPGTGLYEQYF.

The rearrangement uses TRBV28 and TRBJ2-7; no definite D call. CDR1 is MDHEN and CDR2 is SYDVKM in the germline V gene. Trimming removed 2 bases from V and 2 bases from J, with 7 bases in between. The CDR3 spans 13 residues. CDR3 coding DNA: TGTGCCAGCAGTTTAGGCACGCCCTACGAGCAGTACTTC. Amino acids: CASSLGTPYEQYF.

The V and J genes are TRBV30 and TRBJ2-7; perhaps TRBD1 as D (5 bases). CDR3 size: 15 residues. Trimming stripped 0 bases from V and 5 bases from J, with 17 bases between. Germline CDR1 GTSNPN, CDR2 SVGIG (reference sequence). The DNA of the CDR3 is TGTGCCTGGAGTGTGGGGCAGGTTGCCTTTAACGAGCAGTACTTC. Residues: CAWSVGQVAFNEQYF.

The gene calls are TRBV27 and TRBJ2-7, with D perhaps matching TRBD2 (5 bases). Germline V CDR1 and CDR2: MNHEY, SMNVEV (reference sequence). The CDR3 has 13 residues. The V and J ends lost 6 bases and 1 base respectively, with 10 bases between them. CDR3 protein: CASRTEGSYEQYF. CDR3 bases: TGTGCCAGCAGAACCGAGGGATCCTACGAGCAGTACTTC.

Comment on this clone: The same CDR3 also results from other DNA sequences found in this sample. The CDR3: CASSYDRNTEAFF. The CDR3 DNA reads TGTGCCAGCAGCTACGACAGGAACACTGAAGCTTTCTTT. This chain joins TRBV7-2 and TRBJ1-1, with a tentative D call TRBD1 (5 bases). Trimming took 4 bases from V and 1 from J, leaving 7 bases between them. This CDR3 comprises 13 residues. Germline loops: CDR1 SGHTA, CDR2 FQGNSA. The full variable domain, its missing parts supplied by reference TRBV7-2 and TRBJ1-1, is GAGVSQSPSNKVTEKGKDVELRCDPISGHTALYWYRQSLGQGLEFLIYFQGNSAPDKSGLPSDRFSAERTGGSVSTLTIQRTQQEDSAVYLCASSYDRNTEAFFGQGTRLTVV.

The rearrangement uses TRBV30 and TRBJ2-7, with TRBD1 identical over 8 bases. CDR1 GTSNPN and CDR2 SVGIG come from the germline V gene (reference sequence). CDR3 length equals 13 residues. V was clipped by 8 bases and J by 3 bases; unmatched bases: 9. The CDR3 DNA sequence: TGTGCCCTGAAAGGGACAGGAGACTACGAGCAGTACTTC. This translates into CALKGTGDYEQYF.

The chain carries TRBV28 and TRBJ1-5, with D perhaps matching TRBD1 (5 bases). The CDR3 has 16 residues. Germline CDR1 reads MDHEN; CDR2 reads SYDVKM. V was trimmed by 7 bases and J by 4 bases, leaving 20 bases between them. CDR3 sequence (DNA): TGTGCCAGCATATTGGGGGGTGGTTTTAGTAATCAGCCCCAGCATTTT. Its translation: CASILGGGFSNQPQHF.

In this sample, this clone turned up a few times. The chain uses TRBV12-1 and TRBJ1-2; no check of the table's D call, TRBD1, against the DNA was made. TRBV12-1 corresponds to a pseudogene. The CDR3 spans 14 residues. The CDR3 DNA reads TGTGCCAGCAGCTTGACAGGGGGAGTCTATGGCTACACCTTC. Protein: CASSLTGGVYGYTF.